The 13 T cell receptor beta chains reported below all come from one sample, sequenced in a study of T-cell reconstitution after alpha-beta-depleted transplantation in children (dated by TCRdb to 2016 to 2018). The method behind the library was PCR. These reads were obtained on an Illumina HiSeq 2500. TCR library preparation used molecular barcoding, with unique molecular identifiers applied to normalize quantification of the TCRbeta repertoire. TCRdb reprocessing: public reads trimmed at Q25 with fastp, clones called with MiXCR, in-frame beta chains kept. Rows with one shared CDR3 protein collapse into an entry with the most common genes and DNA. This sample gives around 71,000 distinct CDR3 sequences in total; roughly 6.6% of them show up just once. The ten largest clonotypes hold over 2.5% of the sample. Source: PBMCs from the stem cell graft donor, taken from the stem cell graft. Receptor source: a human donor who donated a stem cell graft to a child with acute lymphoblastic leukemia.

This clonotype was recorded at least ten times. The chain carries TRBV5-1 and TRBJ2-5; TRBD1 might be the D (5 bases). Trimming left V 0 bases short and J 7 bases short, with 10 bases between. Germline CDR1 is SGHRS and CDR2 is YFSETQ. The CDR3 has 13 amino acids. The CDR3 sequence: CASSLADSWTQYF. CDR3 sequence (DNA): TGCGCCAGCAGCTTGGCAGACAGCTGGACCCAGTACTTC.

At least ten counts were recorded for this clonotype. The chain combines TRBV7-8 with TRBJ2-2, with D possibly matching TRBD1 (5 bases). CDR1 and CDR2 from the germline V gene are SGHVS and FQNEAQ. This CDR3 has 14 amino acids. The germline V and J ends were trimmed by 3 bases and 1 base, with 6 bases remaining between them. This CDR3 reads CASSLGRNTGELFF. CDR3 in DNA: TGTGCCAGCAGCTTGGGGCGGAACACCGGGGAGCTGTTTTTT.

CDR3: CASSGTSGSTGELFF. Written as DNA, the CDR3 is TGTGCCAGCAGTGGGACTAGCGGGAGCACCGGGGAGCTGTTTTTT. V gene TRBV6-4 combines with J gene TRBJ2-2; 13 bases align to TRBD2. Per the germline V gene, CDR1 is MRHNA and CDR2 is SNTAGT. The CDR3 sequence is 15 residues long. V was clipped by 4 bases and J by 4 bases; unmatched bases: 0.

This sequence joins TRBV11-2 and TRBJ2-1; a weak D match, TRBD1 (5 bases). Germline V lookup: CDR1 SGHAT, CDR2 FQNNGV. Deletions cut 5 bases from V and 5 bases from J, with 25 bases between. The CDR3 has 18 amino acids. In DNA form, the CDR3 reads TGTGCCAGCAGCCCCCCCCTTCCAGGACACTCTTACGACAATGAGCAGTTCTTC. Translation: CASSPPLPGHSYDNEQFF.

This clonotype is judged medium-sized. CDR3 sequence: CAIRGQGEADTQYF. DNA for the CDR3: TGTGCCATCAGGGGACAGGGAGAAGCAGATACGCAGTATTTT. The genes are TRBV10-3 and TRBJ2-3, with 9 nucleotides matching TRBD1. The CDR3 runs to 14 residues. Unmatched junction bases numbered 5, after V lost 6 bases and J lost 4 bases. CDR1 ENHRY and CDR2 SYGVKD come from the germline V gene.

This clonotype appeared many times. The CDR3 nucleotides are TGCAGTGCTTGGACTAGCGGAGGAAACATTCAGTACTTC. Protein sequence: CSAWTSGGNIQYF. The rearrangement links TRBV20-1 to TRBJ2-4; 10 nucleotides match TRBD2. Germline-derived CDR1 and CDR2 are DFQATT and SNEGSKA (reference sequence). CDR3 length: 13 amino acids. The junction had 4 bases not matched to a gene; V was cut back by 5 bases and J by 6 bases.

This chain links TRBV2 with TRBJ2-1, with 8 bases matching TRBD2. The CDR3 covers 15 residues. Germline V gene data show CDR1 as SNHLY and CDR2 as FYNNEI. Germline trimming cut 3 bases from V and 9 bases from J; bases unmatched to any gene: 10. CDR3 region: CASSDPQRERVEQFF. The DNA for the CDR3 is TGTGCCAGCAGTGACCCCCAGCGGGAGAGGGTTGAGCAGTTCTTC.

This clonotype was counted many times. This chain joins TRBV11-2 and TRBJ2-1, with no clear D. The germline V and J ends were trimmed by 2 bases and 6 bases, with 8 bases remaining between them. The CDR3 covers 13 residues. Germline CDR1 reads SGHAT; CDR2 reads FQNNGV. CDR3 sequence reads: CASSLHRPNEQFF. The CDR3 DNA is TGTGCCAGCAGCTTACATCGGCCCAATGAGCAGTTCTTC.

This clonotype was counted a few times. A much larger clone differs from this one at a single base, so this may be a read error. The rearrangement joins TRBV5-1 to TRBJ2-1; no definite D call. This CDR3 comprises 11 residues. From germline, CDR1 is SGHRS and CDR2 YFSETQ. The chain's CDR3 is CVSNANNEQFF. The CDR3 DNA follows: TGCGTCAGCAATGCCAACAATGAGCAGTTCTTC. Combining the CDR3 with reference TRBV5-1 and TRBJ2-1 gives the whole variable domain KAGVTQTPRYLIKTRGQQVTLSCSPISGHRSVSWYQQTPGQGLQFLFEYFSETQRNKGNFPGRFSGRQFSNSRSEMNVSTLELGDSALYLCVSNANNEQFFGPGTRLTVL.

This clonotype was counted at least ten times. V and J are TRBV29-1 and TRBJ2-6; D perhaps matches TRBD1 (6 bases). The germline CDR1 and CDR2 sequences are SQVTM and ANQGSEA. The CDR3 has 13 amino acids. V lost 6 bases to trimming and J lost 1 base, with 7 bases between them. In DNA, the CDR3 is TGCAGCGTACAGGGTTCTGGGGCCAACGTCCTGACTTTC. It is translated as CSVQGSGANVLTF.

The chain is built from TRBV29-1 and TRBJ2-7; TRBD1 aligns across 9 bases. The V gene end was trimmed by 6 bases and the J gene end by 2 bases; junction bases not matched to a gene: 2. The CDR3 sequence is 12 residues long. Germline assignment: CDR1 SQVTM and CDR2 ANQGSEA. CDR3 DNA sequence: TGCAGCGTAAGGACAGGGGCCTACGAGCAGTACTTC. This encodes CSVRTGAYEQYF.

This clonotype was picked up many times. This chain links TRBV20-1 with TRBJ2-3, with 8 bases identical to TRBD2. The CDR3 runs to 15 residues. CDR1 DFQATT and CDR2 SNEGSKA come from the germline V gene (reference sequence). The V gene end was trimmed by 5 bases and the J gene end by 2 bases; junction bases not matched to a gene: 9. In DNA, the CDR3 is TGCAGTGCTCCATGGGGGGGACTAGACACAGATACGCAGTATTTT. This sequence encodes CSAPWGGLDTDTQYF.

This clonotype was found a few times. J is TRBJ2-7 and V is TRBV5-1; the D gene could be TRBD1 or TRBD2 (5 bases each). Germline lookup yields CDR1 SGHRS and CDR2 YFSETQ. CDR3 length: 14 residues. V was pared by 3 bases and J by 0 bases, with 10 bases between. The CDR3 loop is CASSYGDGSYEQYF. CDR3 sequence (DNA): TGCGCCAGCAGCTACGGGGACGGCTCCTACGAGCAGTACTTC.